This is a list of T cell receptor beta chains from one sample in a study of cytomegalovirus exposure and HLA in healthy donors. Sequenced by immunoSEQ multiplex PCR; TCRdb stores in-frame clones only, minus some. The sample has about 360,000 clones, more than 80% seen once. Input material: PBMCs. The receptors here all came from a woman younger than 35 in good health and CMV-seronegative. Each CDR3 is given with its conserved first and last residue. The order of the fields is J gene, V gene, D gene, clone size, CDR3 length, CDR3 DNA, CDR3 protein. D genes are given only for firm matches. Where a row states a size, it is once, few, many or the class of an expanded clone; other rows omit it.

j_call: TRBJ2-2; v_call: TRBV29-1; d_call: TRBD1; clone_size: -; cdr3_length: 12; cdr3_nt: TGCAGCGTGAAGACAGGGGTCGGGGAGCTGTTTTTT; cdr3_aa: CSVKTGVGELFF
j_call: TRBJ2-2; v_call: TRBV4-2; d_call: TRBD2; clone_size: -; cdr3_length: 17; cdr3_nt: TGTGCCAGCAGCCAAATCACTAGCGGAAAGAACACCGGGGAGCTGTTTTTT; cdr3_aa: CASSQITSGKNTGELFF
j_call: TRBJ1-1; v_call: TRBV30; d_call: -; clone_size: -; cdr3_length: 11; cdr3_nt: TGTGCCTGGTCATTTAACACTGAAGCTTTCTTT; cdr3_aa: CAWSFNTEAFF
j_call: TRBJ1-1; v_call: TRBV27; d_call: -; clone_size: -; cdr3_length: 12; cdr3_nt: TGTGCCAGCCGCTTTGGAGGAACTGAAGCTTTCTTT; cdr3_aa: CASRFGGTEAFF
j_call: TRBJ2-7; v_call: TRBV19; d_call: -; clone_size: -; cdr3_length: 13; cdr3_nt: TGTGCCAGTAGTAACGGACTCTCCTACGAGCAGTACTTC; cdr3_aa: CASSNGLSYEQYF
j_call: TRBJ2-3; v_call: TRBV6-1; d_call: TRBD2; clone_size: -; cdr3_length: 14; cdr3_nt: TGTGCCAGTAAGACTAGCGGGGGCACAGATACGCAGTATTTT; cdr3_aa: CASKTSGGTDTQYF
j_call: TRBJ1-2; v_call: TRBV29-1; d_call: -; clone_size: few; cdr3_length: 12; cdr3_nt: TGCAGCGTTGAAGACAGATCCTATGGCTACACCTTC; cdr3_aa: CSVEDRSYGYTF
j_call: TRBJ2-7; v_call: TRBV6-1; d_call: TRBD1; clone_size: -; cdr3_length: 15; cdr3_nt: TGTGCCAGCAGTGCCCTGACAGGGGGGACCGGCGAGCAGTACTTC; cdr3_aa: CASSALTGGTGEQYF
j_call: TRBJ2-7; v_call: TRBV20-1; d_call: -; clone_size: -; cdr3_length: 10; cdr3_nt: TGCAGTGCTAGTCGTCGGGAGCAGTACTTC; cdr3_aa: CSASRREQYF
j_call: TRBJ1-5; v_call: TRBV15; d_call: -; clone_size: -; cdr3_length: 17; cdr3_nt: TGTGCCACCAGCAGAGGAGAGAGGACAGTCCCTTATCAGCCCCAGCATTTT; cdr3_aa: CATSRGERTVPYQPQHF
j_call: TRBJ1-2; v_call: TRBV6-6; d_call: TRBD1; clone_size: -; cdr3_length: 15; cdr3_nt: TGTGCCAGCAGTCTTCTCGGGACAGCTAACTATGGCTACACCTTC; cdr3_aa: CASSLLGTANYGYTF
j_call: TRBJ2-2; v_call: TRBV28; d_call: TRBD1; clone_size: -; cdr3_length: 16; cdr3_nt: TGTGCCAGCAGTTCACCCAGGGGACAGATTACCGGGGAGCTGTTTTTT; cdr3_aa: CASSSPRGQITGELFF
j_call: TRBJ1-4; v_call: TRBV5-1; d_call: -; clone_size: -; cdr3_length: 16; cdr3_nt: TGCGCCAGCAGCTTTGCCCCGGGTTTCGGAAATGAAAAACTGTTTTTT; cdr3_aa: CASSFAPGFGNEKLFF
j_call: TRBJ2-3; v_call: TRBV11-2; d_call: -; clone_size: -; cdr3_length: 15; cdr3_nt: TGTGCCAGCAGCTTGGTTACCGCCTACACAGATACGCAGTATTTT; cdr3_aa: CASSLVTAYTDTQYF
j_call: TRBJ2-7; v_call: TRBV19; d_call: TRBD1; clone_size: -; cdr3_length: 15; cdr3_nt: TGTGCCAGTAGTATAGTACAGGGGGGACCCTACGAGCAGTACTTC; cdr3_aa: CASSIVQGGPYEQYF
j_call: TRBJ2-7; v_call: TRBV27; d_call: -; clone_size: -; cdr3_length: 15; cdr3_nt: TGTGCCAGCAGTTTCTCGACTATGCAGTCCTACGAGCAGTACTTC; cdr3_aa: CASSFSTMQSYEQYF
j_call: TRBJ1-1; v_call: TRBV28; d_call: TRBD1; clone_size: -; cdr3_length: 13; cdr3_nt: TGTGCCAGCATCGACAGGGCGAACACTGAAGCTTTCTTT; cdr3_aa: CASIDRANTEAFF